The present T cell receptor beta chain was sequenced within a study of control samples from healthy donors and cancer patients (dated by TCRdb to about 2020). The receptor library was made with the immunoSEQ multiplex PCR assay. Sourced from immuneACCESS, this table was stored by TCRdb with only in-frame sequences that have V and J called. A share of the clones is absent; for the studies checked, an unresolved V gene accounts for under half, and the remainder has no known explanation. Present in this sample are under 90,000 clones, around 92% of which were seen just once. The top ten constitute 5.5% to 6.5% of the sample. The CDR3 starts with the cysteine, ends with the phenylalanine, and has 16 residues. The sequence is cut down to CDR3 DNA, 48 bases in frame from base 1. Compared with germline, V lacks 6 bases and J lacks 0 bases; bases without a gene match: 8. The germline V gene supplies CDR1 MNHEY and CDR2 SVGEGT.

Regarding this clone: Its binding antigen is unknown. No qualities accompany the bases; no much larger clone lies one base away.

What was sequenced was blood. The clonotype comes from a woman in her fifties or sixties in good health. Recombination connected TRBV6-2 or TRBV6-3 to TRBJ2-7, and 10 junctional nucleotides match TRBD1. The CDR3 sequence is CASSTGQGTISYEQYF. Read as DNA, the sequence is TGTGCCAGCAGCACGGGACAGGGGACAATCTCCTACGAGCAGTACTTC.